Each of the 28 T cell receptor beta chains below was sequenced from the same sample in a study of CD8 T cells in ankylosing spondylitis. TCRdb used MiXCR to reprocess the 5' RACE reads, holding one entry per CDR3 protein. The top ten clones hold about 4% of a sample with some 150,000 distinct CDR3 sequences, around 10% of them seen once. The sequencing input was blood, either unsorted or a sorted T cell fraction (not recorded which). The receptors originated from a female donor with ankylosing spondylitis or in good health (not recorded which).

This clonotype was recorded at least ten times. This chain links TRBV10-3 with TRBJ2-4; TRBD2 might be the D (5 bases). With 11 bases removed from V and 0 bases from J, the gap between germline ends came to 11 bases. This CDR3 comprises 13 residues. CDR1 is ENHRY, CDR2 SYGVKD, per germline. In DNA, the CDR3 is TGTGCCCCGCGGGCTGAAGCCAAAAACATTCAGTACTTC. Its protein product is CAPRAEAKNIQYF.

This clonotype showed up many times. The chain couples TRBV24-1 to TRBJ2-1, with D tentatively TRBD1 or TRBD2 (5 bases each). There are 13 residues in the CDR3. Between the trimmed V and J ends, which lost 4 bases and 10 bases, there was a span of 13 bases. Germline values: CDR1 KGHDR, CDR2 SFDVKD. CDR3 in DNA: TGTGCCACCAGTGACGTGGTCCGGGGCGAGCAGTTCTTC. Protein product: CATSDVVRGEQFF.

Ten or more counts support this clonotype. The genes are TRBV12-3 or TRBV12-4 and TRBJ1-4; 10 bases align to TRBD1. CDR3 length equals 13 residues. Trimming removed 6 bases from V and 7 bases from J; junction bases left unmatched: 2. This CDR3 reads CASSWDRGEKLFF. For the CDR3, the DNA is TGTGCCAGCAGCTGGGACAGGGGTGAAAAACTGTTTTTT.

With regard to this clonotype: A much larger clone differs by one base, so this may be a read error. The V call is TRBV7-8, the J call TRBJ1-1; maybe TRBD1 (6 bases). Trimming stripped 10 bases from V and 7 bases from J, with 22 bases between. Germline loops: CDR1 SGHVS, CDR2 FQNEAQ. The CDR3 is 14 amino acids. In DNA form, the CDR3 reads TGTGCCATCAGTAGCGACAGGAGAACAGGTGAAGCTTTCTTT. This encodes CAISSDRRTGEAFF. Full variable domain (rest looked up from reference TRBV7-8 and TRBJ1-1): GAGVSQSPRYKVAKRGQDVALRCDPISGHVSLFWYQQALGQGPEFLTYFQNEAQLDKSGLPSDRFFAERPEGSVSTLKIQRTQQEDSAVYLCAISSDRRTGEAFFGQGTRLTVV.

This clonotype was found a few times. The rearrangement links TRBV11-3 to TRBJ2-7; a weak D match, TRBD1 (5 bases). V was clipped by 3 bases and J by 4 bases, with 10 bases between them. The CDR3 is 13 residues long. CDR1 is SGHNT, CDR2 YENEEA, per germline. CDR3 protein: CASSLDTRYEQYF. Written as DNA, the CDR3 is TGTGCCAGCAGCTTGGACACACGTTACGAGCAGTACTTC.

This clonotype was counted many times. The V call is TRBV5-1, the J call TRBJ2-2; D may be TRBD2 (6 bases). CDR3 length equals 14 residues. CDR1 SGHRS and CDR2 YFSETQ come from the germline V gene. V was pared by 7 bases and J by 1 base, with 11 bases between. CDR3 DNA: TGCGCCAGCCGGGACTTGGGGAACACCGGGGAGCTGTTTTTT. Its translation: CASRDLGNTGELFF.

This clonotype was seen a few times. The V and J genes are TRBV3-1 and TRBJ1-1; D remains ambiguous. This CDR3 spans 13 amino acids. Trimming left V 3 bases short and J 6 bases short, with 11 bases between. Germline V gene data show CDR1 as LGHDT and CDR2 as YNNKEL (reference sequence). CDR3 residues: CASSHILGAEAFF. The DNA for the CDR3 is TGTGCCAGCAGCCATATTTTGGGTGCTGAAGCTTTCTTT.

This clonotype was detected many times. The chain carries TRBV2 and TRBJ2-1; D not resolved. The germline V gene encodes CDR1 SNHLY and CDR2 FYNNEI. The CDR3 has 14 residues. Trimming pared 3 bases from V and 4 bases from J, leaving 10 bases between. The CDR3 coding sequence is TGTGCCAGCAGTGAGATGTTAGCTTACAATGAGCAGTTCTTC. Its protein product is CASSEMLAYNEQFF.

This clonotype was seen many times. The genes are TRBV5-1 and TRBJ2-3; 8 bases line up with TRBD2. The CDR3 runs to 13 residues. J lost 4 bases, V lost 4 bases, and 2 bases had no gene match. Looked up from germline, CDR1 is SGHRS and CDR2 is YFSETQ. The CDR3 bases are TGCGCCAGCAGCCAGCGGGGGTCAGATACGCAGTATTTT. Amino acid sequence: CASSQRGSDTQYF.

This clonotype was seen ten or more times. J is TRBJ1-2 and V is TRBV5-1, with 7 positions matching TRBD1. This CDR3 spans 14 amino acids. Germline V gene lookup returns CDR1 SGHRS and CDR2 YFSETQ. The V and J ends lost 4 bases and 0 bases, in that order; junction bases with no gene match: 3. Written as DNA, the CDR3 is TGCGCCAGCAGCGGGGGACAGTCTAACTATGGCTACACCTTC. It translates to CASSGGQSNYGYTF.

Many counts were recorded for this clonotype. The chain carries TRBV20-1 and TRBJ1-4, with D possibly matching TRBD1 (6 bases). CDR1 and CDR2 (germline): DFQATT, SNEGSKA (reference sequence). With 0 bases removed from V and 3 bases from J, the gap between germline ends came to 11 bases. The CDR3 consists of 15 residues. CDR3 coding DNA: TGCAGTGCTAGAGACCGGACAGTGTCTAATGAAAAACTGTTTTTT. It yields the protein CSARDRTVSNEKLFF.

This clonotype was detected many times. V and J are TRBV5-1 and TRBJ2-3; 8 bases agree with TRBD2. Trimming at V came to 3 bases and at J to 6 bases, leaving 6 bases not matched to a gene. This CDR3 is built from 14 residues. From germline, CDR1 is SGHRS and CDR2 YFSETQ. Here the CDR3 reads CASSSERESDTQYF. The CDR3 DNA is TGCGCCAGCAGCTCTGAGCGGGAGTCGGATACGCAGTATTTT.

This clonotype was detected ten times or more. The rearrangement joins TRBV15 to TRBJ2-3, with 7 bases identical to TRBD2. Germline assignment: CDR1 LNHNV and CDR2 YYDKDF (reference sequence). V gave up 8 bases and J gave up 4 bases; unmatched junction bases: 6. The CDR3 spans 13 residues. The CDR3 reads CATSKRGADTQYF. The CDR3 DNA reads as TGTGCCACCTCGAAGCGGGGAGCAGATACGCAGTATTTT.

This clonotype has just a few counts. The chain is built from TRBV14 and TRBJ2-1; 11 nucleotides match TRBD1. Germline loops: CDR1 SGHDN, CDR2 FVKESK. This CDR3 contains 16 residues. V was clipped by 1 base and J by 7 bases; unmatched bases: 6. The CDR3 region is CASSQGGTGGWNEQFF. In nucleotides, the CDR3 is TGTGCCAGCAGCCAAGGTGGGACAGGGGGATGGAATGAGCAGTTCTTC.

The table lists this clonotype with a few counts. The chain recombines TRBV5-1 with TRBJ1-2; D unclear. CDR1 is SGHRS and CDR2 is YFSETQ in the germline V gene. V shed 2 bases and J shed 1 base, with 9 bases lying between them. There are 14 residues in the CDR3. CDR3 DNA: TGCGCCAGCAGCTTCGGCGGAGTTAACTATGGCTACACCTTC. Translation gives CASSFGGVNYGYTF.

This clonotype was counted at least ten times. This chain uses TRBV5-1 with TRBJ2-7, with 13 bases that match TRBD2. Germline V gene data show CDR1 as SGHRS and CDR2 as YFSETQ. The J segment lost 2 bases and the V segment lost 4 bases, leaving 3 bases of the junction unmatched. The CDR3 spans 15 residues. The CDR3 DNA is TGCGCCAGCAGCCAGGGACTAGCGGGGCCCTACGAGCAGTACTTC. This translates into CASSQGLAGPYEQYF.

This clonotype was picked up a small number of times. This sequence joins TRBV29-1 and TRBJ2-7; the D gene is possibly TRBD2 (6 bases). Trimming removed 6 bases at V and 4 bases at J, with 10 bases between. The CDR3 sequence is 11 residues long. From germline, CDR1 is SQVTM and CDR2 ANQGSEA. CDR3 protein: CSVGGLYEQYF. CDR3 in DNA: TGCAGCGTGGGGGGATTGTACGAGCAGTACTTC.

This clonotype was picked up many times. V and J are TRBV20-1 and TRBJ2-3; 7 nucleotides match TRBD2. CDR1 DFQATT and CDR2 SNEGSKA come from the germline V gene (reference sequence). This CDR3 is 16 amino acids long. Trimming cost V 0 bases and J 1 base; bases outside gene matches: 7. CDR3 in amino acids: CSAREGGGPRTDTQYF. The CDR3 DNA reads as TGCAGTGCTAGAGAGGGGGGAGGGCCCCGCACAGATACGCAGTATTTT.

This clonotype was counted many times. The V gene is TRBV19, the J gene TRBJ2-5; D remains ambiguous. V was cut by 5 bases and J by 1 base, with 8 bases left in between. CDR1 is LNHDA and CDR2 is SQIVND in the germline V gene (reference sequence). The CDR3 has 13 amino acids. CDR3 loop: CASSFGLQETQYF. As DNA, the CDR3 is TGTGCCAGTAGTTTCGGGCTCCAAGAGACCCAGTACTTC.

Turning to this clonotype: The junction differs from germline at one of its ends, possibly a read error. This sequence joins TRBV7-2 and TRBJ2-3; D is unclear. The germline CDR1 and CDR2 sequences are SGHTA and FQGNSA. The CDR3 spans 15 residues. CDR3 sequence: CANSFGIYEQVTQYF. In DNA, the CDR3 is TGTGCCAACAGCTTTGGGATTTACGAGCAGGTTACGCAGTATTTT.

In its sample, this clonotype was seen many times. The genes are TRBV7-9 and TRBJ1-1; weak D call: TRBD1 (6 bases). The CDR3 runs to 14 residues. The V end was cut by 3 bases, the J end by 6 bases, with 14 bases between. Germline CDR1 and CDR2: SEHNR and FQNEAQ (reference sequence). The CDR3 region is CASSFLGGLAEAFF. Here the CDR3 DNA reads TGTGCCAGCAGCTTCCTTGGGGGGCTGGCTGAAGCTTTCTTT.

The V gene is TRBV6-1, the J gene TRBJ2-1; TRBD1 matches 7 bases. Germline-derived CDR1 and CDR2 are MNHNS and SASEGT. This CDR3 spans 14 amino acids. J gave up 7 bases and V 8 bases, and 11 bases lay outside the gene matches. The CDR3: CASGPESQGNEQFF. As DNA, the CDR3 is TGTGCCAGCGGCCCTGAATCACAGGGGAATGAGCAGTTCTTC.

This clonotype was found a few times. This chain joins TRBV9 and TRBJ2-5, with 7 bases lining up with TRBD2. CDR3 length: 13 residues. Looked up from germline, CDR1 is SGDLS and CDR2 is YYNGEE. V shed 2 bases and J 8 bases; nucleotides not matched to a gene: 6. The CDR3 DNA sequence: TGTGCCAGCAGCGTCTGGACTAGGGAAACCCAGTACTTC. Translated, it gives CASSVWTRETQYF.

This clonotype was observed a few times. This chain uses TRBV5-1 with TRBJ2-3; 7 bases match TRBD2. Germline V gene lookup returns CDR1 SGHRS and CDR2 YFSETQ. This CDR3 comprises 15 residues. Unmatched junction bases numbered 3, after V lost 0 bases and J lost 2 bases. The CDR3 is CASSLVGTNTDTQYF. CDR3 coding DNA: TGCGCCAGCAGCTTGGTGGGGACTAACACAGATACGCAGTATTTT.

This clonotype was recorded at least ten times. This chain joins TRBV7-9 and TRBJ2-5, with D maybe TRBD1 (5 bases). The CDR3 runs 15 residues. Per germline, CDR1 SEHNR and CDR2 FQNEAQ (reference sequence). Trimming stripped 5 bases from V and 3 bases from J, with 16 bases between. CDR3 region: CASSPLPQGKETQYF. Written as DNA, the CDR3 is TGTGCCAGCAGCCCACTCCCGCAGGGAAAAGAGACCCAGTACTTC.

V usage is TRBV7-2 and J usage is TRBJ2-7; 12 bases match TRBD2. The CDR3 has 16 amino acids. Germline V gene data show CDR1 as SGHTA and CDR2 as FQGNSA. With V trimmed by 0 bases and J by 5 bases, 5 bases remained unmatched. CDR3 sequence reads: CASSLARLAGGNEQYF. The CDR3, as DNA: TGTGCCAGCAGCTTAGCCCGTCTAGCGGGAGGGAACGAGCAGTACTTC.

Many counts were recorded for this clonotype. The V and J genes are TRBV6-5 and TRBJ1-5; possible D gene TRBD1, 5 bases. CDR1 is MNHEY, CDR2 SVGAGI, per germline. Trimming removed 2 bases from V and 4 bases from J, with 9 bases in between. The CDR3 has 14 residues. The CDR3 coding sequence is TGTGCCAGCAGTTACGGCGGGGGTAATCAGCCCCAGCATTTT. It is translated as CASSYGGGNQPQHF.

CDR3 loop: CASSPGLAGGQITDTQYF. The CDR3 DNA reads TGTGCCAGCAGCCCTGGACTAGCGGGAGGGCAAATTACAGATACGCAGTATTTT. This chain uses TRBV7-9 with TRBJ2-3; TRBD2 agrees at 15 bases. The germline gives CDR1 SEHNR, CDR2 FQNEAQ (reference sequence). The CDR3 has 18 amino acids. Germline trimming cut 5 bases from V and 3 bases from J; bases unmatched to any gene: 9.